The clone carrying this T cell receptor (beta chain) has only a few counts. This sample is part of a study of Graves' ophthalmopathy and Graves' hyperthyroidism. For the study at large: No treatment had been given when peripheral blood was collected at initial diagnosis.

Trimming cost V 0 bases and J 0 bases, with 6 bases left between them. This CDR3 is 14 amino acids long. Germline V lookup: CDR1 SGDLS, CDR2 YYNGEE. Researchers took RNA transcripts and amplified TCR beta CDR3 regions from them. HTBI primers were employed in first-round RT-PCR, then a second-round multiplex PCR followed. One entry per CDR3 protein results from TCRdb running MiXCR on the multiplex PCR reads. This sample has 200,000 to 250,000 distinct CDR3 sequences; about 47% occur once, and the top ten carry more than 45%. Excluded were patients with other autoimmune diseases, uncontrolled infections, pregnancy or lactation.

The sequence was collected from an adult man with Graves' ophthalmopathy. The chain is built from TRBV9 and TRBJ1-1, with unresolved D. Material: peripheral blood. In DNA, the CDR3 is TGTGCCAGCAGCGTAGGCGGCATGAACACTGAAGCTTTCTTT. Translating it yields CASSVGGMNTEAFF.